The clone carrying this T cell receptor beta chain was recorded once. Clones were sequenced by immunoSEQ multiplex PCR, and TCRdb holds only the in-frame ones, with some missing. This sample yields about 200,000 clones, of which about 85% are seen a single time; almost 5% belongs to the top ten. The sample belongs to a study of blood T cell repertoires in COVID-19. Looked up from germline, CDR1 is KGHSH and CDR2 is LQKENI. CDR3 length: 14 residues. V lost 5 bases, J lost 4 bases, and 14 bases lay in between. The material sequenced was peripheral blood. This clonotype was sampled from an elderly woman with acute or convalescent COVID-19. This rearrangement joins TRBV18 to TRBJ1-2, with unresolved D. The CDR3 spells CASSFGNPGYGYTF. The CDR3 region has the DNA TGTGCCAGCTCATTTGGCAATCCGGGCTATGGCTACACCTTC.